This TCR beta chain was found in a study of tumor-infiltrating lymphocytes in glioblastoma multiforme. Study observations and caveats: Clone frequencies may be distorted by unequal TCR transcripts per cell. The TCR and somatic mutation analysis included just one glioblastoma patient.

With respect to this clonotype: The antigen is undetermined.

CDR3 size: 15 residues. Between the trimmed V and J ends, which lost 3 bases and 5 bases, there was a span of 18 bases. Germline V CDR1 and CDR2: DFQATT, SNEGSKA (reference sequence). Multiple V-beta primers and a C-beta primer amplified TCRB from RNA. A C-beta primer primed TCRB cDNA from approximately 0.5 ug RNA. These TCRB libraries lack any described unique molecular identifiers. TCRdb ran MiXCR on the multiplex PCR reads and lists one entry per CDR3 protein. The table records 20,000 or so distinct CDR3 sequences, about two thirds of them present only once. V is TRBV20-1 and J is TRBJ2-3; D uncertain. This TCR derives from a male donor with glioblastoma. The sample comprised peripheral blood. The CDR3, as DNA: TGCAGTGCTAGGGCCCCGGCGCATAACAAAGATACGCAGTATTTT. Its protein is CSARAPAHNKDTQYF.